The present T cell receptor (beta chain) was sequenced within a study of blood T cell repertoires in COVID-19. On the study more broadly: Samples taken during acute and convalescent COVID-19 were collected in the United States, Italy and Spain. Sample material is recorded as cDNA or gDNA derived from T cells, B-cell-depleted T cells, or PBMCs.

Germline V gene sequence: CDR1 MNHEY, CDR2 SVGAGI. This CDR3 has 14 residues. V was clipped by 2 bases and J by 6 bases; unmatched bases: 3. Per the original data handling: Quantification of nucleated cells was approximated via reference gene primer amplification. The method was immunoSEQ multiplex PCR; TCRdb's version includes in-frame clones alone and lacks a portion of them. V, J and clone size were drawn from that table, and D and trimming were deduced from the DNA. The profile shows 450,000 to 500,000 clones, 80% to 90% of them singletons. V and J are TRBV6-5 and TRBJ2-3; 9 bases are shared with TRBD2. The sequencing input was peripheral blood. The sequence derives from a human donor in a cohort sampled during active COVID-19. CDR3 region: CASSYGAGGDTQYF. CDR3 bases: TGTGCCAGCAGTTACGGAGCGGGAGGCGATACGCAGTATTTT.